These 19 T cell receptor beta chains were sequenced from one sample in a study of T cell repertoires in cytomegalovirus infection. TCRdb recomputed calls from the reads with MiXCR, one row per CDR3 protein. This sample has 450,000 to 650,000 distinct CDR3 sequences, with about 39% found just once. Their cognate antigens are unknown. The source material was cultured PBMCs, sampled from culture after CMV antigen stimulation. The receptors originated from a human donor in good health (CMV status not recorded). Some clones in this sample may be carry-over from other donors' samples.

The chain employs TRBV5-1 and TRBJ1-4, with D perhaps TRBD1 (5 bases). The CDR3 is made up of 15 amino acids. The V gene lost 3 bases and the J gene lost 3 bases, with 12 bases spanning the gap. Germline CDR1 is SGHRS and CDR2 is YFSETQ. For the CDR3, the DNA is TGCGCCAGCAGCTCGACCGGGGGATCTAATGAAAAACTGTTTTTT. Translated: CASSSTGGSNEKLFF.

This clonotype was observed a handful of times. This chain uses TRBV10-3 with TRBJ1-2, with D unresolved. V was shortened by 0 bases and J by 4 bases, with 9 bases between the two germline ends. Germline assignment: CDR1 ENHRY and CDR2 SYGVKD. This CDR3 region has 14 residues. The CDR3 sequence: CAISESREGYGYTF. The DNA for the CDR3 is TGTGCCATCAGTGAGTCTAGGGAGGGCTATGGCTACACCTTC.

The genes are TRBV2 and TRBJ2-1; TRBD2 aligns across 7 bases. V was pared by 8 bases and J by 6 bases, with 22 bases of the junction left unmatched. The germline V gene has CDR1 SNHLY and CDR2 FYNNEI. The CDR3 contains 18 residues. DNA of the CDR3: TGTGCCAGCCGGAAAAGAGGGATTGCGGGAGTGAACCTCAATGAGCAGTTCTTC. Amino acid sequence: CASRKRGIAGVNLNEQFF.

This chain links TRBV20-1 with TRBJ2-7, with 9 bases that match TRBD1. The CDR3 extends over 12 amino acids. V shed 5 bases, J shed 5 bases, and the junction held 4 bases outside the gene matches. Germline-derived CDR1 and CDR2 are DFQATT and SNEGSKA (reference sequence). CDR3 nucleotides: TGCAGTGCTGGACAGGGGCTCGACGAGCAGTACTTC. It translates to CSAGQGLDEQYF.

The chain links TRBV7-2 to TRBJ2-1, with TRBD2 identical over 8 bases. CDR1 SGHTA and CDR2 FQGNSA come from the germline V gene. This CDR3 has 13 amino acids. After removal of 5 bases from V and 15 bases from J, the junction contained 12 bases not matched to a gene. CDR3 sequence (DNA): TGTGCCAGCAGCCAACGACCGGGACTAGAGGGGTTCTTC. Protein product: CASSQRPGLEGFF.

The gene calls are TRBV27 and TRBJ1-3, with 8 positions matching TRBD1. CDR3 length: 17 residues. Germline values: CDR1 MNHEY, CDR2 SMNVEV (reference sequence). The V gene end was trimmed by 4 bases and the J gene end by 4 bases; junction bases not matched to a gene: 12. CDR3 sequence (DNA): TGTGCCAGCAGTTCGGTTCAGGGGGCGATCTCGGGAAACACCATATATTTT. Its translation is CASSSVQGAISGNTIYF.

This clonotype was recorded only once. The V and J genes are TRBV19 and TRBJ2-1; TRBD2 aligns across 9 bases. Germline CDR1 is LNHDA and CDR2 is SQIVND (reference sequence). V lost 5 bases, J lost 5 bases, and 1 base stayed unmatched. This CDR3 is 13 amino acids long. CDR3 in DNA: TGTGCCAGTAGTGGGACTAGCAACAATGAGCAGTTCTTC. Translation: CASSGTSNNEQFF.

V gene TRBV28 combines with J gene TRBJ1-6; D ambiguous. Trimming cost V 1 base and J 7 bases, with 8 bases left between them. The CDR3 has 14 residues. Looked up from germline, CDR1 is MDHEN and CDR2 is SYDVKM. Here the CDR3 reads CASSLLGMNSPLHF. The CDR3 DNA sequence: TGTGCCAGCAGTTTATTAGGGATGAATTCACCCCTCCACTTT.

CDR3 residues: CASLRGGRRAEAFF. The CDR3 nucleotides are TGTGCCAGCCTACGAGGGGGGCGCAGGGCTGAAGCTTTCTTT. The rearrangement links TRBV12-3 or TRBV12-4 to TRBJ1-1, with D perhaps matching TRBD1 (6 bases). This CDR3 spans 14 amino acids. V gave up 8 bases and J gave up 6 bases, with 19 bases separating them.

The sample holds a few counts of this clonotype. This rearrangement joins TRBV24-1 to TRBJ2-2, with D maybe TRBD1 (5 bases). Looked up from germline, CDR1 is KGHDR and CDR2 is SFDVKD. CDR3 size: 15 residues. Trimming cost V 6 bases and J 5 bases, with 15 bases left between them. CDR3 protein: CATSKGSRKTGELFF. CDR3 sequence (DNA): TGTGCCACCAGTAAGGGGTCTCGAAAAACCGGGGAGCTGTTTTTT.

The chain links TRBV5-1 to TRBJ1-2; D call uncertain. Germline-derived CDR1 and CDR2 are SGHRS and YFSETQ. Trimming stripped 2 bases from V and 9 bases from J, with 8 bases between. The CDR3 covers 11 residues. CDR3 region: CASSFDGSYTF. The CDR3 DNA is TGCGCCAGCAGCTTTGACGGGAGCTACACCTTC.

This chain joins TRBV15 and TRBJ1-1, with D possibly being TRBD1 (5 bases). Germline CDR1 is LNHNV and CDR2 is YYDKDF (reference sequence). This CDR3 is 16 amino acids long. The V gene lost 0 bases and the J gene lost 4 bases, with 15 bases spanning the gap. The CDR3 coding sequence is TGTGCCACCAGCAGAGATCGGGGCCGGGGATTCACTGAAGCTTTCTTT. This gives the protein CATSRDRGRGFTEAFF.

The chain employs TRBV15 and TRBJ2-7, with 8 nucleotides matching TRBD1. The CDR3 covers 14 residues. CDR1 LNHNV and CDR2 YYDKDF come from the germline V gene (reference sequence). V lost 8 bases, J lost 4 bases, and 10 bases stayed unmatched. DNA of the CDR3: TGTGCCACCGGGGCAGGGGGCGAGAATTACGAGCAGTACTTC. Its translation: CATGAGGENYEQYF.

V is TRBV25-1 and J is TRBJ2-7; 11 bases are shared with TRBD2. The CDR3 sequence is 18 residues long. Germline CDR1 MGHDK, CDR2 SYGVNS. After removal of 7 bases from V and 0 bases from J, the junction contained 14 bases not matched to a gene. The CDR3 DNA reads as TGTGCCAGCAAACCCCCTTGGGTTAGCGGGAGGGACTCCTACGAGCAGTACTTC. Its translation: CASKPPWVSGRDSYEQYF.

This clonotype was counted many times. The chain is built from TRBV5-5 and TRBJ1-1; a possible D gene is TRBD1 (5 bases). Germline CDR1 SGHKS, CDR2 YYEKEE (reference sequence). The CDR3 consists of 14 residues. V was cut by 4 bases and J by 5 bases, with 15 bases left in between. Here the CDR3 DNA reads TGTGCCAGCAGCCCTTTTGGGGGAGGGACTGAAGCTTTCTTT. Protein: CASSPFGGGTEAFF.

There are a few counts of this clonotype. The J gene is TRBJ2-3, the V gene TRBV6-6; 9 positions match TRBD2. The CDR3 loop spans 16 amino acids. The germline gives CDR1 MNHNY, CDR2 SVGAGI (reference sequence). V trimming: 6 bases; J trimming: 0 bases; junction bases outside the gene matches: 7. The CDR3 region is CASSPVAGESTDTQYF. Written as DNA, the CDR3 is TGTGCCAGCAGCCCCGTAGCGGGGGAGAGCACAGATACGCAGTATTTT.

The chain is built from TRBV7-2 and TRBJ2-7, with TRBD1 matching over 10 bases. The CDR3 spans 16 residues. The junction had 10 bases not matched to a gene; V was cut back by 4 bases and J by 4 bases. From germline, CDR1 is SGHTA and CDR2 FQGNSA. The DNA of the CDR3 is TGTGCCAGCAGCTGGGAGGGCGGGACAGGGGCGTACGAGCAGTACTTC. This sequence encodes CASSWEGGTGAYEQYF.

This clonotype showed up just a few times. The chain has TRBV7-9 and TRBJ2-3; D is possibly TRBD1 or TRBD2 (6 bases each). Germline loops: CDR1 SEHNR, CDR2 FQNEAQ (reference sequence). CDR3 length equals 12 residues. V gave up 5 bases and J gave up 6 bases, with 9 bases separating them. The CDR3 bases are TGTGCCAGCAGCGGGGGGCCGGATACGCAGTATTTT. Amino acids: CASSGGPDTQYF.

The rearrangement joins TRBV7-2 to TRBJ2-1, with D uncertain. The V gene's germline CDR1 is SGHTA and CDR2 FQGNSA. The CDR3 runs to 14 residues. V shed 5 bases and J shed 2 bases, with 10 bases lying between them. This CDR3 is CASSPVGPYNEQFF. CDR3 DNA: TGTGCCAGCAGCCCAGTAGGGCCCTACAATGAGCAGTTCTTC.